What follows are 19 T cell receptor beta chains derived from one specimen sequenced in a study of shared clonotypes between healthy human individuals. Clones were sequenced by immunoSEQ multiplex PCR, and TCRdb holds only the in-frame ones, with some missing. Seen here are 1 million to 1.2 million clones, around 77% observed once, and the top ten hold almost 0.9%. Source material: memory CD4+ T cells from PBMCs. Specified subset: CD45RA-negative fraction. These receptors came from a man between 18 and 29 years old in good health. Some clones in this sample may be carry-over from other donors' samples.

This chain joins TRBV5-1 and TRBJ2-5, with a tentative D call TRBD1 (6 bases). V shed 1 base and J shed 3 bases, with 7 bases lying between them. Per the germline V gene, CDR1 is SGHRS and CDR2 is YFSETQ. The CDR3 spans 13 residues. The CDR3 DNA reads TGCGCCAGCAGCTTGAAGGGGGAAGAGACCCAGTACTTC. Its translation is CASSLKGEETQYF.

The chain couples TRBV9 to TRBJ2-5; maybe TRBD2 (6 bases). Deletions cut 4 bases from V and 1 base from J, with 8 bases between. The germline gives CDR1 SGDLS, CDR2 YYNGEE. CDR3 length: 13 amino acids. This CDR3 is CASSPGAQETQYF. Written as DNA, the CDR3 is TGTGCCAGCAGCCCGGGAGCCCAAGAGACCCAGTACTTC.

This clone was seen only a few times. V is TRBV7-7 and J is TRBJ2-7, with 7 bases that match TRBD1. Germline V gene data show CDR1 as SSHAT and CDR2 as FNYEAQ (reference sequence). The CDR3 runs 14 residues. The V segment lost 5 bases and the J segment 2 bases; nucleotides outside the gene matches: 6. The CDR3 sequence: CASSATTGAYEQYF. Here the CDR3 DNA reads TGTGCCAGCAGCGCCACCACAGGGGCCTACGAGCAGTACTTC.

The gene calls are TRBV9 and TRBJ2-7; D is undetermined. The CDR3 has 14 residues. The germline CDR1 and CDR2 sequences are SGDLS and YYNGEE. Trimming stripped 1 base from V and 1 base from J, with 9 bases between. CDR3 in DNA: TGTGCCAGCAGCGTAAGTGGCCATTCCTACGAGCAGTACTTC. It encodes CASSVSGHSYEQYF.

Concerning this clone itself: Other DNA sequences within the sample encode an identical CDR3. The rearrangement uses TRBV28 and TRBJ1-2; D call uncertain. V lost 6 bases to trimming and J lost 4 bases, with 12 bases between them. The CDR3 is 13 amino acids. Germline V lookup: CDR1 MDHEN, CDR2 SYDVKM. CDR3 nucleotide sequence: TGTGCCAGCAGCCCGAAAGGGTTCTATGGCTACACCTTC. Translation gives CASSPKGFYGYTF.

The chain couples TRBV5-1 to TRBJ2-7; the match to TRBD2 covers 16 bases. This CDR3 has 19 amino acids. The germline gives CDR1 SGHRS, CDR2 YFSETQ. J gave up 4 bases and V 1 base, and 11 bases lay outside the gene matches. CDR3 in DNA: TGCGCCAGCAGCTTGTTCACGGGACTAGCGGGAGGGCCCAAGTACGAGCAGTACTTC. It translates to CASSLFTGLAGGPKYEQYF.

Ten or more counts support this clone. The chain couples TRBV5-1 to TRBJ2-7; 7 nucleotides agree with TRBD2. The CDR3 extends over 14 amino acids. The trim removed 6 bases at V and 5 bases at J, leaving 11 bases unmatched. Looked up from germline, CDR1 is SGHRS and CDR2 is YFSETQ. The CDR3 here is CASKRDSGFNEQYF. In DNA form, the CDR3 reads TGCGCCAGCAAACGTGATAGCGGGTTCAACGAGCAGTACTTC.

The V gene is TRBV9, the J gene TRBJ2-1; 8 bases line up with TRBD1. The CDR3 has 21 amino acids. From germline, CDR1 is SGDLS and CDR2 YYNGEE. Unmatched junction bases numbered 19, after V lost 2 bases and J lost 0 bases. Here the CDR3 DNA reads TGTGCCAGCAGCGTCACCCCGTGGACAGGGTCCTTCCCCAGCTCCTACAATGAGCAGTTCTTC. Its translation: CASSVTPWTGSFPSSYNEQFF.

This clone was detected a few times. The chain recombines TRBV25-1 with TRBJ1-1; D remains ambiguous. This CDR3 is built from 13 residues. The V end was cut by 4 bases, the J end by 0 bases, with 6 bases between. Germline lookup yields CDR1 MGHDK and CDR2 SYGVNS. In nucleotides, the CDR3 is TGTGCCAGCAGTGTTAAGCTGAACACTGAAGCTTTCTTT. Translated, it gives CASSVKLNTEAFF.

The chain is built from TRBV15 and TRBJ1-4; TRBD1 might be the D (5 bases). The CDR3 runs to 13 residues. Trimming removed 3 bases from V and 8 bases from J, with 10 bases in between. The germline gives CDR1 LNHNV, CDR2 YYDKDF (reference sequence). The CDR3 coding sequence is TGTGCCACCAGCAGGGGACTGGGCGAAAAACTGTTTTTT. It codes for CATSRGLGEKLFF.

The chain couples TRBV19 to TRBJ1-1, with D uncertain. The germline V and J ends were trimmed by 7 bases and 1 base, with 13 bases remaining between them. This CDR3 has 14 residues. Per germline, CDR1 LNHDA and CDR2 SQIVND (reference sequence). This chain's CDR3 is CASKIVGTNTEAFF. The CDR3 DNA reads TGTGCCAGTAAGATCGTGGGTACGAACACTGAAGCTTTCTTT. Using reference TRBV19 and TRBJ1-1 for the parts outside the CDR3, the full variable domain is DGGITQSPKYLFRKEGQNVTLSCEQNLNHDAMYWYRQDPGQGLRLIYYSQIVNDFQKGDIAEGYSVSREKKESFPLTVTSAQKNPTAFYLCASKIVGTNTEAFFGQGTRLTVV.

The table lists this clone with a count of one. This rearrangement joins TRBV7-9 to TRBJ2-3, with D unclear. Trimming removed 2 bases from V and 1 base from J, with 13 bases in between. The CDR3 loop spans 16 amino acids. Germline CDR1 and CDR2: SEHNR and FQNEAQ (reference sequence). CDR3 sequence reads: CASSLNRAGRTDTQYF. The CDR3 DNA sequence: TGTGCCAGCAGCTTAAACCGAGCAGGTCGCACAGATACGCAGTATTTT.

This clone occurred once. The CDR3 nucleotides read TGTGCCTGCCTACCCCCTGCGCCGGGACAGACTAACTATGGCTACACCTTC. The encoded protein is CACLPPAPGQTNYGYTF. V gene TRBV30 combines with J gene TRBJ1-2; the match to TRBD1 covers 7 bases. Looked up from germline, CDR1 is GTSNPN and CDR2 is SVGIG (reference sequence). The trim removed 6 bases at V and 0 bases at J, leaving 16 bases unmatched. This CDR3 spans 17 amino acids.

This chain joins TRBV11-3 and TRBJ2-1, with 8 bases that match TRBD2. CDR1 is SGHNT, CDR2 YENEEA, per germline. The junction had 6 bases not matched to a gene; V was cut back by 0 bases and J by 8 bases. The CDR3 sequence is 15 residues long. CDR3 sequence reads: CASSLDSLGRDEQFF. The CDR3 nucleotides read TGTGCCAGCAGCTTAGATTCCCTCGGGAGGGATGAGCAGTTCTTC.

The V and J genes are TRBV19 and TRBJ1-2; D not resolved. V lost 6 bases, J lost 7 bases, and 9 bases lay in between. The CDR3 totals 11 residues. The germline CDR1 and CDR2 sequences are LNHDA and SQIVND (reference sequence). The CDR3 region has the DNA TGTGCCAGTAGAGCCGGCCTTGGCTACACCTTC. It codes for CASRAGLGYTF.

The genes are TRBV10-3 and TRBJ1-5; maybe TRBD1 (6 bases). Germline CDR1 and CDR2: ENHRY and SYGVKD. The CDR3 has 15 amino acids. Trimming pared 3 bases from V and 5 bases from J, leaving 14 bases between. CDR3 loop: CAISEGQGRYQPQHF. The CDR3 nucleotides are TGTGCCATCAGTGAAGGGCAGGGGAGGTATCAGCCCCAGCATTTT.

This chain joins TRBV5-1 and TRBJ2-3; no firm D call. V dropped 2 bases and J dropped 5 bases, with 12 bases sitting between them. The CDR3 contains 14 residues. Germline V gives CDR1 SGHRS, CDR2 YFSETQ. The chain's CDR3 is CASSFGGGRDTQYF. In nucleotides, the CDR3 is TGCGCCAGCAGCTTCGGCGGTGGGCGAGATACGCAGTATTTT. The full variable domain, completed using reference TRBV5-1 and TRBJ2-3, is KAGVTQTPRYLIKTRGQQVTLSCSPISGHRSVSWYQQTPGQGLQFLFEYFSETQRNKGNFPGRFSGRQFSNSRSEMNVSTLELGDSALYLCASSFGGGRDTQYFGPGTRLTVL.

This clone was seen a handful of times. V is TRBV4-1 and J is TRBJ1-4; TRBD1 agrees at 11 bases. V shed 1 base and J 9 bases; nucleotides not matched to a gene: 4. This CDR3 is 15 amino acids long. Germline CDR1 reads MGHRA; CDR2 reads YSYEKL. The CDR3 is CASSQAGTGGQKLFF. CDR3 DNA sequence: TGCGCCAGCAGCCAAGCTGGGACAGGGGGACAAAAACTGTTTTTT.

As for this clone: A much larger clonotype is one base distant, so this may be a read error. This sample includes further DNA sequences coding for the same CDR3. V gene TRBV9 combines with J gene TRBJ2-1, with TRBD1 identical over 8 bases. Trimming removed 4 bases from V and 3 bases from J; junction bases left unmatched: 3. The CDR3 contains 14 residues. Per the germline V gene, CDR1 is SGDLS and CDR2 is YYNGEE. The CDR3 is CASSPGQGYNEQFF. The CDR3 DNA reads TGTGCCAGCAGCCCCGGACAGGGCTACAATGAGCAGTTCTTC.